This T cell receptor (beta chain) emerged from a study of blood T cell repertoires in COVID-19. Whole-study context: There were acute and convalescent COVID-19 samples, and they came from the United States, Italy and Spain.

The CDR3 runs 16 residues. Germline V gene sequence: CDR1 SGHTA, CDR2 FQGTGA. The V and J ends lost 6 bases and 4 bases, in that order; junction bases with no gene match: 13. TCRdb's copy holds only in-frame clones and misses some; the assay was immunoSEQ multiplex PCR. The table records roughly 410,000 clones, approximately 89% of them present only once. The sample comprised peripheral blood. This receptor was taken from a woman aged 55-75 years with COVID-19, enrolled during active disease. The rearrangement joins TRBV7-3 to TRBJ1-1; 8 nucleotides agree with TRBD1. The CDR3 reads CASSSPLGTGPTEAFF. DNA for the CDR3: TGTGCCAGCAGTTCCCCTCTTGGGACAGGTCCCACTGAAGCTTTCTTT.